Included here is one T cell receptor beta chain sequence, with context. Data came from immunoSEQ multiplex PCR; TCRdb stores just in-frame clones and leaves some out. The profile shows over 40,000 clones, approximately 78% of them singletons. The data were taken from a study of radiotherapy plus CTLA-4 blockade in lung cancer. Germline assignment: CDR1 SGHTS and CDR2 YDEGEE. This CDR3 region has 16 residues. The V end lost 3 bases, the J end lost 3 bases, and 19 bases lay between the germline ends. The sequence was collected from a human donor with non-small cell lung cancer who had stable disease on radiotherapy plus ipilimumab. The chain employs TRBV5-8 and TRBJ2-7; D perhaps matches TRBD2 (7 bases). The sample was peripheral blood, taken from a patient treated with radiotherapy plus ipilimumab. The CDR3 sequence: CASSSRGRGGIYEQYF. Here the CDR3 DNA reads TGTGCCAGCAGCTCGAGGGGGAGGGGGGGGATCTACGAGCAGTACTTC.